This is a list of T cell receptor beta chains from one sample in a study of blood T cells in healthy people across ages. TCRdb passed the 5' RACE reads through MiXCR, listing each CDR3 protein once. The data show 600,000 to 850,000 distinct CDR3 sequences, approximately 39% seen once. The sequenced material came from blood. Source of these receptors: a woman aged 60-75 years in good health. Each CDR3 is given with its conserved first and last residue. Fields, in order: V gene, clone size, D gene, J gene, CDR3 protein, CDR3 DNA. The D gene is left open where the match is weak. The size of a clone is reported for some rows only, either as once, few or many, or as a class for expanded clones.

TRBV12-5	NA	TRBD1	TRBJ2-3	CASETGAHGTDAQYF	TGTGCTAGTGAAACAGGGGCGCACGGGACAGATGCGCAGTATTTT
TRBV9	NA	NA	TRBJ1-6	CASSVWEGTDNPPLHF	TGTGCCAGCAGCGTGTGGGAAGGGACCGATAATCCACCCCTCCACTTT
TRBV7-2	NA	TRBD2	TRBJ2-5	CASGTSGGETQYF	TGTGCCAGTGGTACTAGCGGGGGCGAGACCCAGTACTTC
TRBV6-5	few	NA	TRBJ2-3	CASSYPGEDTQYF	TGTGCCAGCAGTTACCCGGGAGAAGATACGCAGTATTTT
TRBV3-1	NA	NA	TRBJ2-4	CASSHWENIQYF	TGTGCCAGCAGCCATTGGGAAAACATTCAGTACTTC
TRBV7-6	NA	NA	TRBJ2-5	CASSLGGEGLQETQYF	TGTGCCAGCAGCTTAGGGGGAGAAGGGCTCCAAGAGACCCAGTACTTC
TRBV6-5	many	TRBD1	TRBJ2-3	CASSYSGQPQYF	TGTGCCAGCAGTTACTCGGGACAGCCGCAGTATTTT
TRBV27	NA	TRBD1	TRBJ2-7	CASTIRTGGAYEQYF	TGTGCCAGCACCATTAGGACAGGGGGCGCCTACGAGCAGTACTTC
TRBV18	few	NA	TRBJ2-7	CASSPTRVSYEQYF	TGTGCCAGCAGCCCTACCAGGGTCTCCTACGAGCAGTACTTC
TRBV27	NA	NA	TRBJ2-7	CASVPHVTGLPSYEQYF	TGTGCCAGCGTCCCTCACGTCACAGGGCTACCCTCCTACGAGCAGTACTTC
TRBV28	NA	NA	TRBJ2-1	CASSLAGQGISYEQFF	TGTGCCAGCAGTTTGGCGGGTCAGGGGATAAGTTATGAGCAGTTCTTC
TRBV27	NA	NA	TRBJ1-4	CASSLISLRRNEKLFF	TGTGCCAGCAGTCTCATATCCTTACGGCGCAATGAAAAACTGTTTTTT
TRBV7-2	NA	TRBD1	TRBJ1-2	CASSARPGQGRYGYTF	TGTGCCAGCAGCGCGAGACCCGGACAGGGCCGCTATGGCTACACCTTC
TRBV7-9	few	NA	TRBJ2-4	CASSFRRDIQYF	TGTGCCAGCAGCTTCAGGAGGGACATTCAGTACTTC
TRBV10-3	few	NA	TRBJ2-3	CAINFAQGTDTQYF	TGTGCCATAAACTTCGCTCAGGGCACAGATACGCAGTATTTT
TRBV7-2	many	NA	TRBJ2-5	CASSSSATQYF	TGTGCCAGCAGCTCGAGCGCAACCCAGTACTTC
TRBV5-1	few	NA	TRBJ2-7	CASSLLPGTVNEQYF	TGCGCCAGCAGCCTGCTTCCCGGGACTGTTAACGAGCAGTACTTC
TRBV28	NA	NA	TRBJ1-4	CASGSPTQAYNEKLFF	TGTGCCAGCGGGAGCCCGACCCAGGCCTATAATGAAAAACTGTTTTTT
TRBV28	NA	NA	TRBJ1-2	CASSLGETAGYTF	TGTGCCAGCAGTTTGGGGGAAACGGCTGGCTACACCTTC
TRBV29-1	NA	NA	TRBJ1-3	CSVGSGSSGNTIYF	TGCAGCGTTGGTAGTGGCAGCTCTGGAAACACCATATATTTT
TRBV20-1	NA	NA	TRBJ2-5	CSAREGLQETQYF	TGCAGTGCCCGAGAGGGACTGCAAGAGACCCAGTACTTC
TRBV12-3/TRBV12-4	NA	NA	TRBJ2-2	CASRPQGEGELFF	TGTGCCAGCAGGCCACAGGGTGAGGGGGAGCTGTTTTTT
TRBV27	few	TRBD1	TRBJ2-1	CASSSQTGRNNNEQFF	TGTGCCAGCAGTTCCCAGACAGGGAGAAATAACAATGAGCAGTTCTTC
TRBV7-3	NA	NA	TRBJ2-5	CASSLNPGGSSETQYF	TGTGCCAGCAGCTTAAATCCGGGTGGGTCAAGCGAGACCCAGTACTTC
TRBV7-2	once	TRBD2	TRBJ2-7	CASAQGGGSYEQYF	TGTGCCAGCGCCCAGGGCGGGGGGTCCTACGAGCAGTACTTC
TRBV6-5	NA	TRBD1	TRBJ1-6	CASSSGQGTTPLHF	TGTGCCAGCAGTTCGGGACAGGGAACCACACCCCTCCACTTT
TRBV6-5	few	TRBD2	TRBJ2-7	CASSSSGTQSYEQYF	TGTGCCAGCAGCTCTAGCGGGACCCAGTCCTACGAGCAGTACTTC
TRBV3-1	NA	TRBD2	TRBJ2-5	CASSSPPGLRGNEQYF	TGTGCCAGCAGCTCCCCCCCGGGACTAAGAGGAAATGAGCAGTACTTC
TRBV15	NA	NA	TRBJ2-1	CATSRDTAVSSYNEQFF	TGTGCCACCAGCAGAGATACAGCGGTGAGCTCCTACAATGAGCAGTTCTTC